Listed here are 21 T cell receptor beta chains from one sample, sequenced in a study of blood T cell repertoires in COVID-19. Profiled with immunoSEQ multiplex PCR; TCRdb holds only in-frame clones, not every one. The sample carries almost 350,000 clones, 88% recorded once. Source material: PBMCs or T cells enriched from blood (not recorded which). The receptors were gathered from a woman in her thirties who had been exposed to COVID-19.

V and J are TRBV30 and TRBJ1-3; D unclear. Germline-derived CDR1 and CDR2 are GTSNPN and SVGIG (reference sequence). This CDR3 has 12 residues. The V end was cut by 6 bases, the J end by 1 base, with 7 bases between. CDR3: CACDLSGNTIYF. CDR3 nucleotides: TGTGCCTGTGACTTGTCTGGAAACACCATATATTTT.

This chain uses TRBV2 with TRBJ1-2, with 7 nucleotides matching TRBD1. Germline CDR1 is SNHLY and CDR2 is FYNNEI. After removal of 2 bases from V and 8 bases from J, the junction contained 14 bases not matched to a gene. CDR3 length equals 16 residues. The CDR3 bases are TGTGCCAGCAGTGAAAAGCTCTACCGGGACAGTGAAGGCTACACCTTC. As protein: CASSEKLYRDSEGYTF.

In its sample, this clone was seen once. At the DNA level, this CDR3 is encoded by other sequences in the same sample as well. The chain employs TRBV25-1 and TRBJ2-5; D might be TRBD2 (5 bases). CDR3 length equals 10 residues. The germline gives CDR1 MGHDK, CDR2 SYGVNS. V lost 8 bases, J lost 5 bases, and 6 bases lay in between. CDR3: CASRRETQYF. CDR3 in DNA: TGTGCCAGCCGGAGGGAGACCCAGTACTTC.

The genes are TRBV11-3 and TRBJ1-6; D might be TRBD1 (5 bases). The germline V gene encodes CDR1 SGHNT and CDR2 YENEEA. This CDR3 is built from 14 residues. The V gene lost 5 bases and the J gene lost 6 bases, with 11 bases spanning the gap. The chain's CDR3 is CASSRGTTNSPLHF. For the CDR3, the DNA is TGTGCCAGCAGCCGGGGGACGACTAATTCACCCCTCCACTTT.

The chain is built from TRBV6-2 or TRBV6-3 and TRBJ2-5, with 11 bases matching TRBD2. J was trimmed by 4 bases and V by 4 bases; bases with no gene match: 8. Germline CDR1 MNHEY, CDR2 SVGEGT. The CDR3 has 16 amino acids. CDR3 in DNA: TGTGCCAGCAGTTCTCCTAGCGGGAGGAATCCAGAGACCCAGTACTTC. Translation: CASSSPSGRNPETQYF.

The V gene is TRBV24-1, the J gene TRBJ1-5; a weak D match, TRBD1 (6 bases). The V end was cut by 7 bases, the J end by 5 bases, with 11 bases between. Germline assignment: CDR1 KGHDR and CDR2 SFDVKD. CDR3 length: 13 residues. CDR3 region: CATSQQGYQPQHF. Written as DNA, the CDR3 is TGTGCCACCAGCCAACAGGGATATCAGCCCCAGCATTTT.

This chain uses TRBV3-1 (or the pseudogene TRBV3-2) with TRBJ1-4; 9 bases are shared with TRBD1. V was clipped by 5 bases and J by 7 bases; unmatched bases: 5. Germline CDR1 LGHDT, CDR2 YNNKEL (reference sequence). This CDR3 has 14 residues. In DNA form, the CDR3 reads TGTGCCAGCAGCAACCGGGACAGGGCTGAAAAACTGTTTTTT. It is translated as CASSNRDRAEKLFF.

V is TRBV27 and J is TRBJ1-3; TRBD1 is a possible D gene (5 bases). From germline, CDR1 is MNHEY and CDR2 SMNVEV (reference sequence). This CDR3 has 16 residues. Trimming cost V 1 base and J 0 bases, with 10 bases left between them. CDR3 DNA sequence: TGTGCCAGCAGTTTATATGGGGCAGCCTCTGGAAACACCATATATTTT. This codes for CASSLYGAASGNTIYF.

The chain combines TRBV28 with TRBJ2-5, with D perhaps TRBD2 (5 bases). V was pared by 6 bases and J by 5 bases, with 19 bases between. Germline V gene data show CDR1 as MDHEN and CDR2 as SYDVKM. The CDR3 contains 15 residues. CDR3 sequence (DNA): TGTGCCAGCAGCCCCATTCTAGCCTTCGGGGAGACCCAGTACTTC. Translating gives CASSPILAFGETQYF.

The chain links TRBV5-1 to TRBJ2-2; D unresolved. CDR3 length equals 14 residues. The germline V and J ends were trimmed by 2 bases and 1 base, with 6 bases remaining between them. Germline values: CDR1 SGHRS, CDR2 YFSETQ. Here the CDR3 reads CASSFNRNTGELFF. The CDR3 DNA follows: TGCGCCAGCAGCTTTAACAGGAACACCGGGGAGCTGTTTTTT.

This clone was detected a few times. The chain employs TRBV5-1 and TRBJ1-2; 8 bases are shared with TRBD1. CDR3 size: 14 residues. CDR1 and CDR2 (germline): SGHRS, YFSETQ. With 4 bases clipped from V and 7 bases from J, the junction kept 9 bases outside the gene matches. The CDR3 loop is CASSVGQGGGGYTF. In DNA, the CDR3 is TGCGCCAGCAGCGTTGGACAGGGCGGAGGTGGCTACACCTTC.

The chain is built from TRBV28 and TRBJ2-5, with D possibly being TRBD1 (6 bases). CDR1 is MDHEN, CDR2 SYDVKM, per germline. The V gene lost 4 bases and the J gene lost 2 bases, with 14 bases spanning the gap. The CDR3 totals 15 residues. The CDR3 DNA follows: TGTGCCAGCAGTTCCCTGGGACAACCTCAAGAGACCCAGTACTTC. Its translation is CASSSLGQPQETQYF.

J is TRBJ2-2 and V is TRBV28; perhaps TRBD2 as D (5 bases). In germline, CDR1 is MDHEN, CDR2 SYDVKM. Trimming stripped 4 bases from V and 5 bases from J, with 17 bases between. The length of the CDR3 is 16 residues. CDR3: CASSYPRFSGTGELFF. In DNA, the CDR3 is TGTGCCAGCAGTTACCCTCGGTTTTCGGGGACCGGGGAGCTGTTTTTT.

The genes are TRBV5-1 and TRBJ2-1; the match to TRBD2 covers 12 bases. The CDR3 has 16 amino acids. From germline, CDR1 is SGHRS and CDR2 YFSETQ. After removal of 5 bases from V and 5 bases from J, the junction contained 8 bases not matched to a gene. The CDR3 DNA is TGCGCCAGCAGTTTCGGACTAGCGGGAAACAACAATGAGCAGTTCTTC. Its translation is CASSFGLAGNNNEQFF.

This clone has a single count. The chain couples TRBV12-3 or TRBV12-4 to TRBJ1-2; D remains unclear. This CDR3 contains 13 residues. Trimming took off 6 bases at V and 5 bases at J, with 13 bases between the two ends. The CDR3 spells CASSHQIIYGYTF. The CDR3 nucleotides are TGTGCCAGCAGCCACCAGATCATTTATGGCTACACCTTC.

The chain carries TRBV7-9 and TRBJ2-7; 8 bases align to TRBD1. V gave up 1 base and J gave up 4 bases; unmatched junction bases: 3. Per germline, CDR1 SEHNR and CDR2 FQNEAQ (reference sequence). This CDR3 has 14 residues. The CDR3 nucleotides read TGTGCCAGCAGCTTAGGGGACAGGACTTACGAGCAGTACTTC. This codes for CASSLGDRTYEQYF.

V is TRBV5-4 and J is TRBJ2-7, with 7 bases fitting TRBD2. The CDR3 covers 13 residues. J gave up 6 bases and V 0 bases, and 3 bases lay outside the gene matches. Germline values: CDR1 SGHNT, CDR2 YYREEE (reference sequence). The DNA for the CDR3 is TGTGCCAGCAGCTTGGGGACTAGTTCCGAGCAGTACTTC. Translating gives CASSLGTSSEQYF.

Turning to this clone: Different DNA sequences within this sample yield the same CDR3. The chain is built from TRBV19 and TRBJ1-1; TRBD1 is a possible D gene (5 bases). Germline assignment: CDR1 LNHDA and CDR2 SQIVND (reference sequence). Trimming left V 3 bases short and J 1 base short, with 9 bases between. The CDR3 covers 14 residues. Here the CDR3 reads CASSIGQGNTEAFF. The DNA of the CDR3 is TGTGCCAGTAGTATTGGGCAGGGGAACACTGAAGCTTTCTTT.

The chain is built from TRBV28 and TRBJ2-5, with TRBD1 identical over 8 bases. V lost 4 bases and J lost 4; bases outside the gene matches: 20. CDR1 MDHEN and CDR2 SYDVKM come from the germline V gene. The CDR3 has 19 amino acids. CDR3 sequence: CASSSDPGDWTGFGETQYF. The CDR3 bases are TGTGCCAGCAGTTCGGACCCCGGGGATTGGACAGGGTTCGGAGAGACCCAGTACTTC.

Only one count was recorded for this clone. V is TRBV7-9 and J is TRBJ1-2, with D possibly TRBD1 on 6 matching bases. The V and J ends lost 0 bases and 4 bases respectively, with 18 bases between them. The CDR3 covers 17 residues. The germline V gene has CDR1 SEHNR and CDR2 FQNEAQ (reference sequence). The CDR3 nucleotides read TGTGCCAGCAGCTTAGCCGGTCTAGGGATGGGGGCCTATGGCTACACCTTC. As protein: CASSLAGLGMGAYGYTF.

The genes are TRBV12-3 or TRBV12-4 and TRBJ2-2, with D perhaps matching TRBD1 (6 bases). The CDR3 sequence is 13 residues long. The ends were cut back, 6 bases at V and 2 bases at J, with 7 bases in the middle. CDR3 residues: CASRDSNTGELFF. For the CDR3, the DNA is TGTGCCAGCAGGGACAGCAACACCGGGGAGCTGTTTTTT.